The source of this T cell receptor (beta chain) is a study of blood T cells in healthy people across ages. Study-level background: Per two T cells, about one barcoded beta molecule was captured through template switching.

This clonotype was observed a handful of times. Its antigen is unknown. Study observations and caveats: Per-million-T-cell TCR beta diversity fell roughly linearly with age.

Using a J-beta primer mix together with a sample-barcoded 5' primer, a second PCR was run for about 6 to 11 cycles. MiXCR, applied by TCRdb to the 5' RACE reads, yields one record per CDR3 protein. The data contain 750,000 to 950,000 distinct CDR3 sequences, roughly 24% of them seen just once; the ten biggest clones take up 2.5% to 3.5%. The CDR3 totals 16 residues. Germline V CDR1 and CDR2: SGHRS, YFSETQ. These data also formed part of another study, on T cells of mothers and their children.

Sequencing was carried out using blood. The chain links TRBV5-1 to TRBJ2-5, with 12 nucleotides matching TRBD2. The J call may be mistaken, given a closer DNA end match to TRBJ2-1. The receptor was derived from a boy aged 5 to 17 in good health. The CDR3 spells CASSLAASGGVNEQFF. DNA for the CDR3: TGCGCCAGCAGCTTGGCCGCTAGCGGGGGGGTAAATGAGCAGTTCTTC.